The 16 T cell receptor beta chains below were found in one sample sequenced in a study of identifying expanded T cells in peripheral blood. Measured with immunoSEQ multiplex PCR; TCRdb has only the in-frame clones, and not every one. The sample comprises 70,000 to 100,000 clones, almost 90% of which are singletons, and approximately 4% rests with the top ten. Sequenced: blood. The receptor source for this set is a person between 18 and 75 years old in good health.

CDR3 amino acids: CASRRYRAETQYF. The CDR3 DNA follows: TGTGCCAGCCGAAGGTACAGGGCAGAGACCCAGTACTTC. This chain links TRBV6-5 with TRBJ2-5; D might be TRBD1 (6 bases). This CDR3 has 13 amino acids. CDR1 and CDR2 from the germline V gene are MNHEY and SVGAGI. V dropped 8 bases and J dropped 4 bases, with 14 bases sitting between them.

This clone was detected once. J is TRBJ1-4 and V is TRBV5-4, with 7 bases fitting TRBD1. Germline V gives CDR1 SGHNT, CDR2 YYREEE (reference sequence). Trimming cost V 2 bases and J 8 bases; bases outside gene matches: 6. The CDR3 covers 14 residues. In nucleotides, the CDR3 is TGTGCCAGCAGCTTTCGGACAGGACAGGAAAAACTGTTTTTT. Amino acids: CASSFRTGQEKLFF.

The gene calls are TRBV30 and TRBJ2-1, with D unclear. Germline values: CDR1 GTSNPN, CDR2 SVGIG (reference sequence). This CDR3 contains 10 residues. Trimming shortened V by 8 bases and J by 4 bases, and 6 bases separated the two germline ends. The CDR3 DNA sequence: TGTGCCGCCACGTACAATGAGCAGTTCTTC. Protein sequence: CAATYNEQFF.

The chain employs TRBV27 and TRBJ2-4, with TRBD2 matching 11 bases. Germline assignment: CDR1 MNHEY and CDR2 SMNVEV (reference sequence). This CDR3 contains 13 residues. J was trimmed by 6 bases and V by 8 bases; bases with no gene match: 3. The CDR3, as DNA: TGTGCCAGCGTAGCGGGAGGGGGAAACATTCAGTACTTC. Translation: CASVAGGGNIQYF.

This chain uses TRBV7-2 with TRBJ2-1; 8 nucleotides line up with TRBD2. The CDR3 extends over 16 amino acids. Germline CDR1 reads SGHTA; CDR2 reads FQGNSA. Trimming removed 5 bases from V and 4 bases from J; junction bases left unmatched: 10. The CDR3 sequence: CASSPRTSQVYNEQFF. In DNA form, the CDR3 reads TGTGCCAGCAGCCCCCGGACTAGCCAGGTTTACAATGAGCAGTTCTTC.

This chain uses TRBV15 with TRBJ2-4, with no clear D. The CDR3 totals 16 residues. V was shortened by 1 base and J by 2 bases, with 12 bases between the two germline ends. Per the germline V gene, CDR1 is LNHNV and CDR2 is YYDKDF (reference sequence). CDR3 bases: TGTGCCACCAGCAGAGGAACTTTAGGCCCCAAAAACATTCAGTACTTC. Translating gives CATSRGTLGPKNIQYF. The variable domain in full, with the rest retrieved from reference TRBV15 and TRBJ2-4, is DAMVIQNPRYQVTQFGKPVTLSCSQTLNHNVMYWYQQKSSQAPKLLFHYYDKDFNNEADTPDNFQSRRPNTSFCFLDIRSPGLGDTAMYLCATSRGTLGPKNIQYFGAGTRLSVL.

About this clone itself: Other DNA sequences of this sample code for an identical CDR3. The CDR3 DNA is TGTGCCAGCAGCTTGGACAGACAAGAGACCCAGTACTTC. Amino acid sequence: CASSLDRQETQYF. The chain employs TRBV5-6 and TRBJ2-5; no firm D call. In germline, CDR1 is SGHDT, CDR2 YYEEEE. V was trimmed by 0 bases and J by 2 bases, leaving 5 bases between them. The CDR3 is 13 residues long.

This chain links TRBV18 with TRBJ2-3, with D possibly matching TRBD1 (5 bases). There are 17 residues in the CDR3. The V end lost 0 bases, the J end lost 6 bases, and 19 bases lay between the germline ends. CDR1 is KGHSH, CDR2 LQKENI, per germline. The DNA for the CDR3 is TGTGCCAGCTCACCACCGAGGAACAGGCCGGGCGAGGATACGCAGTATTTT. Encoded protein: CASSPPRNRPGEDTQYF.

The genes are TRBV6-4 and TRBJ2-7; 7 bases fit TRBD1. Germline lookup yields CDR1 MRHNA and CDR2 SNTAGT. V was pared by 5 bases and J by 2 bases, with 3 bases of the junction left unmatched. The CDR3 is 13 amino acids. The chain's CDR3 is CASSTDRTYEQYF. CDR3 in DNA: TGTGCCAGCAGTACGGACAGGACCTACGAGCAGTACTTC.

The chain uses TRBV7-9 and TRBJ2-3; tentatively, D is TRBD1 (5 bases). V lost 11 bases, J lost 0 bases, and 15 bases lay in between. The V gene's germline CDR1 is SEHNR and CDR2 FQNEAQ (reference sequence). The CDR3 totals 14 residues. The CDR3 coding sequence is TGTGCCGCCAAGACAGATCCTAGCACAGATACGCAGTATTTT. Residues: CAAKTDPSTDTQYF.

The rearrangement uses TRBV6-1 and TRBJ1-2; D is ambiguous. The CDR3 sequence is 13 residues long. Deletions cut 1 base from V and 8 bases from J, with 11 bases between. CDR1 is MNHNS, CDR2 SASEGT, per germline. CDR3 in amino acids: CASSEVNQRGYTF. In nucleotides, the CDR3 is TGTGCCAGCAGTGAAGTGAATCAGAGAGGCTACACCTTC.

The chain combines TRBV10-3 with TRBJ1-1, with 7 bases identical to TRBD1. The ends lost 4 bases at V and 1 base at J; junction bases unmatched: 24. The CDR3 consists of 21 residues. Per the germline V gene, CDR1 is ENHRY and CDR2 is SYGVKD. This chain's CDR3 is CAISVPGMRAGGPGANTEAFF. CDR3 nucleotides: TGTGCCATCAGTGTCCCCGGCATGCGGGCAGGGGGGCCAGGGGCGAACACTGAAGCTTTCTTT.

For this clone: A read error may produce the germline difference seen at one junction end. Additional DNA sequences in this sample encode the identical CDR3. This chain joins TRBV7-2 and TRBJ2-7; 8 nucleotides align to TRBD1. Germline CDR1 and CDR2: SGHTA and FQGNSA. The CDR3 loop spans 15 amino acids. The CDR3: CASSLVGQGAYEQYF. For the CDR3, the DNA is TGTGCTAGCAGCTTAGTAGGACAGGGTGCTTACGAGCAGTACTTC.

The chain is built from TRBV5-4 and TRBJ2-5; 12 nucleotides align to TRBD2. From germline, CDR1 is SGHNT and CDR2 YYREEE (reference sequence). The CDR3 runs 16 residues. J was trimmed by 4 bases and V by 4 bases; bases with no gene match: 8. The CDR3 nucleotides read TGTGCCAGCAGCCCACGACTAGCGGGAGAGGGAGAGACCCAGTACTTC. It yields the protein CASSPRLAGEGETQYF.

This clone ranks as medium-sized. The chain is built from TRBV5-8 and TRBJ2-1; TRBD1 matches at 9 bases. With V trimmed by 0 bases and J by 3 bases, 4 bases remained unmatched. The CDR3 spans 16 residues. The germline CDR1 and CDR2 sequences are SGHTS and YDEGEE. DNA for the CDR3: TGTGCCAGCAGCTTGGTGGGACAGGGAATCTACAATGAGCAGTTCTTC. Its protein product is CASSLVGQGIYNEQFF.

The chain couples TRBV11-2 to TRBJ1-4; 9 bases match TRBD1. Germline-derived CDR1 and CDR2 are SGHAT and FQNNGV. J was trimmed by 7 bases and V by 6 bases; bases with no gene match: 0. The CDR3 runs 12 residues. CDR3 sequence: CASRTGGEKLFF. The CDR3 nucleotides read TGTGCCAGCAGGACAGGGGGTGAAAAACTGTTTTTT.